This TCR beta chain was sequenced during a study of CXCR3 chemokines and chemotherapy response in bladder cancer. In its sample, this clonotype is large. The CDR3 covers 12 residues. Trimming stripped 3 bases from V and 9 bases from J, with 9 bases between. From germline, CDR1 is MNHNS and CDR2 SASEGT. TCRdb reprocessed the PCR reads via MiXCR and lists one record per CDR3 protein. The sample consists of about 2,300 distinct CDR3 sequences, 16% of them appearing once. The sample here was taken from a patient whose treatment included neoadjuvant chemotherapy. This clonotype was obtained from a human donor with bladder cancer that responded to neoadjuvant chemotherapy. V is TRBV6-1 and J is TRBJ2-1, with D perhaps TRBD1 or TRBD2 (5 bases each). As DNA, the CDR3 is TGTGCCAGCAGTGAGATGAGGGGTGAGCAGTTCTTC. Residues: CASSEMRGEQFF.